The rows below give T cell receptor beta chains drawn from one sample of a study of T cells in tumors after PD-1 blockade. Measured with immunoSEQ multiplex PCR; TCRdb has only the in-frame clones, and not every one. This table holds roughly 25,000 clones, 65% to 85% found once. The sequenced sample was PBMCs, obtained after anti-PD-1 treatment. These receptors were collected from a human donor with basal cell carcinoma. CDR3s include the opening cysteine and the closing phenylalanine or tryptophan. Each record gives: D gene, J gene, clone size, V gene, CDR3 DNA, CDR3 protein. D genes are given only for firm matches. For some rows the clone size is stated as once, few or many, or as a class when expanded; others skip it.

- TRBJ2-7 - TRBV3-1/TRBV3-2 TGTGCCAGCAGCCCCGGTCAGGGTCTCTACGAGCAGTACTTC CASSPGQGLYEQYF
- TRBJ1-5 - TRBV12-3/TRBV12-4 TGTGCCAGCAGTCCTGACTACAATCAGCCCCAGCATTTT CASSPDYNQPQHF
TRBD1 TRBJ1-2 - TRBV28 TGTGCCAGCGGATTGACAGGGGGAGGAAACTATGGCTACACCTTC CASGLTGGGNYGYTF
- TRBJ1-5 once TRBV4-1 TGCGCCAGCAGCCAAGATATGGGGGCTATAAGAGGTCAGCCCCAGCATTTT CASSQDMGAIRGQPQHF
- TRBJ1-3 few TRBV9 TGTGCCAGCAGCGTCTCCGGGACGGCCTCTGGAAACACCATATATTTT CASSVSGTASGNTIYF
- TRBJ2-7 - TRBV12-3/TRBV12-4 TGTGCCAGCAGTCCCAATCCCTACGAGCAGTACTTC CASSPNPYEQYF
- TRBJ2-1 - TRBV10-2 TGCGCCAGCAGTGTAGGGGGGTACGGCAATGAGCAGTTCTTC CASSVGGYGNEQFF
- TRBJ1-5 - TRBV30 TGTGCCTGGCAACAGCTCTCGGGCAATCAGCCCCAGCATTTT CAWQQLSGNQPQHF
TRBD1 TRBJ2-2 - TRBV5-4 TGTGCCAGCAGGATGGACAGGGCCACCGGGGAGCTGTTTTTT CASRMDRATGELFF
TRBD1 TRBJ2-1 once TRBV5-1 TGCGCCAGCAGCTTCCCGACAGGGGGCGGGGGGCATGAGCAGTTCTTC CASSFPTGGGGHEQFF
TRBD1 TRBJ1-4 - TRBV6-5 TGTGCCAGCAGCCGGGGGGAGGGGGCAAATGAAAAACTGTTTTTT CASSRGEGANEKLFF
- TRBJ1-5 - TRBV6-2/TRBV6-3 TGTGCCAGCAGTTACATCGGGAGGAGCAATCAGCCCCAGCATTTT CASSYIGRSNQPQHF
- TRBJ2-2 - TRBV2 TGTGCCAGCAGTCGGCGGACCGGGGAGCTGTTTTTT CASSRRTGELFF
- TRBJ1-5 - TRBV30 TGTGCCTGGAGTACCTCAGGGTCGCGTCAGCCCCAGCATTTT CAWSTSGSRQPQHF
TRBD1 TRBJ1-2 - TRBV19 TGTGCCAGTACCCCGACAGGGGAGGTTGGTGGCTACACCTTC CASTPTGEVGGYTF
- TRBJ1-4 - TRBV6-5 TGTGCCAGCAGTTTGACAGCTAATGAAAAACTGTTTTTT CASSLTANEKLFF
TRBD1 TRBJ2-7 - TRBV20-1 TGCAGTGCTAGTTTGGGACAGGGGGCCTACGAGCAGTACTTC CSASLGQGAYEQYF
TRBD1 TRBJ1-1 - TRBV2 TGTGCCAGCAGTGCCAGGGGGATGAACACTGAAGCTTTCTTT CASSARGMNTEAFF
- TRBJ1-2 - TRBV29-1 TGCAGCGTGGAGAGGGGACAATACTATGGCTACACCTTC CSVERGQYYGYTF
- TRBJ1-5 once TRBV5-1 TGCGCCAGCAGCCCGGAAGGGAACAATCAGCCCCAGCATTTT CASSPEGNNQPQHF
TRBD1 TRBJ1-2 - TRBV18 TGTGCCAGCTCACCCCTCTCCCCCCCGGGACAGGGGCCCTATGGCTACACCTTC CASSPLSPPGQGPYGYTF
- TRBJ1-1 - TRBV19 TGTGCCAGTAACCGCGACGGGGCGGACACTGAAGCTTTCTTT CASNRDGADTEAFF